The source of this TCR beta chain is a study of T cell responses to AZD1222 COVID-19 vaccine. The V gene's germline CDR1 is MNHEY and CDR2 SVGAGI. The CDR3 is 14 residues long. V was pared by 5 bases and J by 2 bases, with 1 base of the junction left unmatched. Method: immunoSEQ multiplex PCR; TCRdb's copy keeps in-frame clones and lacks some. In the table there are some 140,000 clones, approximately 90% of which are singletons. This sample comprised peripheral blood, obtained on day 0 of AZD1222 vaccination. The source is an adult in good health. The V call is TRBV6-5, the J call TRBJ1-5, with 9 bases aligning to TRBD1. This CDR3 is CASSTGGGNQPQHF. CDR3 coding DNA: TGTGCCAGCAGTACAGGGGGCGGCAATCAGCCCCAGCATTTT.